The present T cell receptor beta chain was sequenced within a study of shared clonotypes between healthy human individuals. Study outcomes and limitations: It was anticipated that sequencing depth would influence how many clonotypes donors shared. Generation probabilities of non-shared clonotypes were lower (relative to those shared by all four donors).

For each subset, genomic DNA was distributed in equal portions over several immunoSEQ plates. Sequenced by immunoSEQ multiplex PCR; TCRdb stores in-frame clones only, minus some. The table has around 2.3 million clones, under 97% seen once; the top ten hold less than 0.15%. A split of CD4+ cells into CD45RA+ naive and CD45RA-negative memory subsets was performed. CDR1 and CDR2 from the germline V gene are SEHNR and FQNEAQ (reference sequence). The CDR3 runs to 14 residues. The ends were cut back, 1 base at V and 1 base at J, with 7 bases in the middle. This clone turned up a few times. The antigen remains undetermined. This same CDR3 is encoded by further DNA sequences in the sample.

This TCR derives from a man aged 18 to 29 in good health. Sample: naive CD4+ T cells sorted from blood. Subset: CD45RA+ positively selected. J is TRBJ2-5 and V is TRBV7-9, with no clear D. In DNA, the CDR3 is TGTGCCAGCAGCTTAGATCGGGTCCAAGAGACCCAGTACTTC. This encodes CASSLDRVQETQYF.